This TCR beta chain was observed in a study of molecular identifiers for immune sequencing clone quantification listed by TCRdb under 2018. For the study in its entirety: For a replicate experiment, RNA from around 18,000 or 91,000 naive CD8 T cells was divided into five aliquots, and four of the five aliquots were sequenced. This methods study used CD8 T cells to benchmark TCR RNA copy counting and molecular-identifier clustering-based TCR repertoire sequencing (MIDCIRS).

The library relied on PCR. Instrument on record: NextSeq 500. Bulk TCR libraries were made following a previously described method, with the TCR primers given in Table S5. Total RNA was purified with the Qiagen AllPrep DNA/RNA kit. Before analysis, reads from multiple sequencing runs of one library were combined. The original methods were these. Only reads with exact TCR constant sequence were kept, trimmed to 150 nt, and grouped by their 12-nt molecular barcodes. Reads inside each barcode group were sub-clustered using a 15% Levenshtein threshold, and a quality-weighted consensus sequence was constructed for each RNA molecule. Non-functional sequences were discarded, and so were lower-count sequences lying one edit away from another sequence. Barcode sub-clusters with fewer than 20% of the maximum read count were removed, based on fitting two negative binomial distributions. TCRdb took the public reads, trimmed them with fastp at Q25, ran MiXCR for clone calling and kept in-frame beta chains. Rows are combined by CDR3 protein, so each entry shows the most common genes and DNA. These V and J calls are TCRdb output, not the study's own analysis. The sample records roughly 100,000 distinct CDR3 sequences, about 35% of which are singletons. The ten largest account for roughly 10% of the sample.

Naive CD8 T cell libraries were made from roughly 21,000 to 960,000 sorted cells using 10%, 30% or 50% of purified RNA. On a BD FACSAria II, naive CD8 T cells were FACS-sorted as CD8+CD4-CCR7+CD45RA+ and collected into RLT Plus buffer. To test detection sensitivity, Jurkat RNA equal to about nine TCR copies was added to samples of roughly 17,000-1,100,000 naive CD8 T cells. Enrichment of CD8 T cells was performed with RosetteSep CD8+ T Cell Enrichment Cocktail and Ficoll-Paque, after which ACK red cell lysis was carried out. Points the paper makes about the study in general: Even against a background of 750,000 to 1,000,000 naive CD8 T cells, spiked-in Jurkat TCR RNA amounting to a single cell's worth was reported to be detectable. Identical TCR molecules sharing a barcode could cause highly expanded clone sizes to be underestimated. Without barcode sub-clustering, chimeric consensus sequences inflated TCR diversity; chimeras reached as high as 47%. Clones above 20 RNA copies held over 98% of molecules in CMV-specific effector cells but under 1% in naive cells. Modeling estimated about 2.8 recovered TCR RNA copies per cell, compared with about 10 by digital PCR, which implies roughly 30% capture efficiency. The naive libraries included spiked-in Jurkat TCR RNA (10 copies' worth), and this Jurkat TCR RNA is not part of the donor repertoire.

The CDR1 and CDR2 encoded by the germline V gene are SGHDT and YYEEEE. The CDR3 covers 14 residues, taking in both the cysteine and the phenylalanine. Only the CDR3 portion is preserved as DNA: 42 bases, with reading frame beginning at the first base. Concerning this clonotype: Its antigen is still unknown. This may stem from a read error, because a much larger clone lies one nucleotide away.

The chain uses TRBV5-6 and TRBJ2-7, with the D gene possibly TRBD1 or TRBD2, each one fitting 5 bases. This sequence was found in a human donor in good health. Some libraries in this study had Jurkat cell RNA spiked in. Sequenced sample: naive CD8+ T cells from blood, with Jurkat cell RNA spiked in. Interpreted using the paper, the cell subset or site label stands for: FACS-sorted CD8+CD4-CCR7+CD45RA+ naive T cells. The CDR3 amino acid sequence is: CASSQGRPTYERYF. DNA sequence: TGTGCCAGCAGCCAGGGACGACCTACCTACGAGCGGTACTTC.